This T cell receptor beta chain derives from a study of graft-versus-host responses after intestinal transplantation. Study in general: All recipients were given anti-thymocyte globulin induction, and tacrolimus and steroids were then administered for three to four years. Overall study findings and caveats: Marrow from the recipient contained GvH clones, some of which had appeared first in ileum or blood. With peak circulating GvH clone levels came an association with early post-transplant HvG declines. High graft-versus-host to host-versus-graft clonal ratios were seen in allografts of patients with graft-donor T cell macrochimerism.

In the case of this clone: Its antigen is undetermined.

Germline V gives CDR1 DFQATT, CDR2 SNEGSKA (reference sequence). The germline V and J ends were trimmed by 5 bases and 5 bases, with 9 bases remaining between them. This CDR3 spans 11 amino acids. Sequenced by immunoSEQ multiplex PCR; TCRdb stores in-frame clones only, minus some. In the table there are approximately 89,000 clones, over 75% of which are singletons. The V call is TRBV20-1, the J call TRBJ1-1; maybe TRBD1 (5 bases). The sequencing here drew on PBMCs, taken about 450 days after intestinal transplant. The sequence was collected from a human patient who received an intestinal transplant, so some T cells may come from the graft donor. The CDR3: CSAGGGTEAFF. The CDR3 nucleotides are TGCAGTGCTGGGGGGGGGACTGAAGCTTTCTTT.